The entry below gives a single T cell receptor (beta chain) sequence along with its context. The data derive from a study of blood T cell repertoires in COVID-19. Authors' methods: Amplification of reference gene primers was used by the study to estimate nucleated cell counts. Generated by immunoSEQ multiplex PCR, the TCRdb table keeps only in-frame clones and is missing some. The V and J calls and clone size are taken from that table; D and trimming were inferred from the DNA. The data hold some 100,000 clones, with under 80% observed a single time. Germline CDR1 and CDR2: SGHDT and YYEEEE. CDR3 size: 15 residues. Losses at the gene ends were 4 bases for V and 4 bases for J; bases not matched to a gene: 3.

This chain links TRBV5-6 with TRBJ2-5; 14 bases fit TRBD2. This TCR came from a man aged 45-65 years with acute or convalescent COVID-19. Sequenced: peripheral blood. The chain's CDR3 is CASSQGLAGGETQYF. The CDR3 nucleotides are TGTGCCAGCAGCCAAGGACTAGCGGGAGGAGAGACCCAGTACTTC.